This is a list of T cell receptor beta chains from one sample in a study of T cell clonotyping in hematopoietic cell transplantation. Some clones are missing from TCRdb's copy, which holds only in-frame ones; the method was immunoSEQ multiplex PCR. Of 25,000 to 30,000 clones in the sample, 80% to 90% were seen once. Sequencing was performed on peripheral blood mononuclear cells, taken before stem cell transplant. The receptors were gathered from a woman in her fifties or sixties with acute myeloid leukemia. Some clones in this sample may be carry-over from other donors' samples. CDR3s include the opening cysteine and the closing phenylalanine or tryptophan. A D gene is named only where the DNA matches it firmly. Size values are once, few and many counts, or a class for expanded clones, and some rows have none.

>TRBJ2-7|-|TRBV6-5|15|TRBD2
TGTGCCAGCAGTTACTCTAGCGGGTGGTCCTACGAGCAGTACTTC
CASSYSSGWSYEQYF
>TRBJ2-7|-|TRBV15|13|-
TGTGCCACCAGCAGAGGGGGGACGGCTGAGCAGTACTTC
CATSRGGTAEQYF
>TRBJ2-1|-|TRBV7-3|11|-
TGTGCCAGCAGCTTAACGGGTGAGCAGTTCTTC
CASSLTGEQFF
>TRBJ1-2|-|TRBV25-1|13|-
TGTGCCAGCAGTGAATACTCCACCTATGGCTACACCTTC
CASSEYSTYGYTF
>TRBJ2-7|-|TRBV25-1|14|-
TGTGCCAGCAGTGCTTGGGACGGAGGCTACGAGCAGTACTTC
CASSAWDGGYEQYF
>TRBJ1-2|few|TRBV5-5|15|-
TGTGCCAGCAGCTTACTTCAGGGAGATAAGGATGGCTACACCTTC
CASSLLQGDKDGYTF
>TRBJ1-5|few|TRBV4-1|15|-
TGCGCCAGCAGCCCGACGCGTAGGGGCAATCAGCCCCAGCATTTT
CASSPTRRGNQPQHF
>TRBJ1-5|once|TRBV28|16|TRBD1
TGTGCCAGCAGTCCGAGAGGGGGCGCGAGCAATCAGCCCCAGCATTTT
CASSPRGGASNQPQHF
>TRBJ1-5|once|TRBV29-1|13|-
TGCAGCGCCGCATCAGGGGCGAATCAGCCCCAGCATTTT
CSAASGANQPQHF
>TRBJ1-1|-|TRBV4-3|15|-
TGCGCCAGCAGCCAAGATAGGCAGCTACCCACTGAAGCTTTCTTT
CASSQDRQLPTEAFF
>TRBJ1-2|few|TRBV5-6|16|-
TGTGCCAGCAGCTTGCAGCCCGGGATCAACCTCTATGGCTACACCTTC
CASSLQPGINLYGYTF
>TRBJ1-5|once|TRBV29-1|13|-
TGCAGCGTCAGAGGGGGGGGGATAGGGCCCCAGCATTTT
CSVRGGGIGPQHF
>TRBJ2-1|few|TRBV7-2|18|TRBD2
TGTGCCAGCAGCCCCAGACTAGCGGGGGGGCCGACCGACAATGAGCAGTTCTTC
CASSPRLAGGPTDNEQFF
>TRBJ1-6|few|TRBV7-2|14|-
TGTGCCAGCAGCAAAGGACAGAATAATTCACCCCTCCACTTT
CASSKGQNNSPLHF
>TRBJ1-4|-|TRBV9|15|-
TGTGCCAGCAGCGCGCCAGAAGGAGGGAATGAAAAACTGTTTTTT
CASSAPEGGNEKLFF
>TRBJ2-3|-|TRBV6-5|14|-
TGTGCCAGCAGGCGGGGACGGTCGTCGGATACGCAGTATTTT
CASRRGRSSDTQYF
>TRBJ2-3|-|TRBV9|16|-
TGTGCCAGCAGCTCAGGACGGGAGTTGATCACAGATACGCAGTATTTT
CASSSGRELITDTQYF
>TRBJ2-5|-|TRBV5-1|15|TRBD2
TGCGCCAGCAGCCCTTTAGCGGGGGGGCCCGAGACCCAGTACTTC
CASSPLAGGPETQYF
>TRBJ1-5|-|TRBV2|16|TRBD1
TGTGCCAGCAGTCGTGACAGGGGCAGTAGCAATCAGCCCCAGCATTTT
CASSRDRGSSNQPQHF
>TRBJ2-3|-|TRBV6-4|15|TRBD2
TGTGCCAGCAGTGAGACTAGCGGGGGTGTAGATACGCAGTATTTT
CASSETSGGVDTQYF
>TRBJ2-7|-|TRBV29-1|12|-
TGCAGCGTTGAAGACAGAGAAGACGAGCAGTACTTC
CSVEDREDEQYF
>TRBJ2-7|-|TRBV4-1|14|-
TGCGCCAGCAGCCAAGGAATCCCAACCTACGAGCAGTACTTC
CASSQGIPTYEQYF
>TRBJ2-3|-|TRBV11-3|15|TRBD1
TGTGCCAGCAGCGACCGGGACAGGACCAATGATACGCAGTATTTT
CASSDRDRTNDTQYF
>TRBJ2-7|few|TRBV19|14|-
TGTGCCAGTAGTATAGATAGGCAGACCTACGAGCAGTACTTC
CASSIDRQTYEQYF